This T cell receptor beta chain was sequenced during a study of T cells in women clearing cervical HPV infection. Regarding the study as a whole: Controls had more TRBV6-7 (approximately 0.16%) than cases (roughly 0.11%).

The V and J ends lost 3 bases and 3 bases respectively, with 11 bases between them. CDR1 DFQATT and CDR2 SNEGSKA come from the germline V gene (reference sequence). The CDR3 extends over 13 amino acids. Sequencing used immunoSEQ multiplex PCR; TCRdb keeps in-frame clones, though not all of them. In total, the table holds about 36,000 clones. Of note for this clone: The antigen remains unidentified. The sequenced fragment ends 3 residues before the CDR3 boundary, so the rest is inferred from the germline J gene.

Sequencing input: blood buffy coat. This chain links TRBV20-1 with TRBJ2-5; D may be TRBD1 (5 bases). This sequence originates from a woman aged 18-70 years with a cervical HPV16 infection that either progressed to CIN3+ or cleared (not recorded which). CDR3 DNA (partial): TGCAGTGCTAGTTGGCCAGGGAAAGAGACC. Protein: CSASWPGKET. The whole CDR3 protein is CSASWPGKETQYF.